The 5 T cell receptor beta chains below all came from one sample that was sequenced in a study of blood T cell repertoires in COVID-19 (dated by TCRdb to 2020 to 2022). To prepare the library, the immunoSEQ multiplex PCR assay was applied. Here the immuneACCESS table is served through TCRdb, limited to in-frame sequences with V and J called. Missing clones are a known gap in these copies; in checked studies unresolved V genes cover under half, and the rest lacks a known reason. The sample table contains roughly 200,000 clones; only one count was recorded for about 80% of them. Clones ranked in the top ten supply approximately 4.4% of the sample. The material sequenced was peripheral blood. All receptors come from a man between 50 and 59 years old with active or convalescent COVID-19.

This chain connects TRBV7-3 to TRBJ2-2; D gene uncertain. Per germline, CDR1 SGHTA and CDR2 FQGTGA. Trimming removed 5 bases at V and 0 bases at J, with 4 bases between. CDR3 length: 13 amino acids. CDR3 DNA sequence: TGTGCCAGCAGCATCTCGAACACCGGGGAGCTGTTTTTT. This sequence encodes CASSISNTGELFF.

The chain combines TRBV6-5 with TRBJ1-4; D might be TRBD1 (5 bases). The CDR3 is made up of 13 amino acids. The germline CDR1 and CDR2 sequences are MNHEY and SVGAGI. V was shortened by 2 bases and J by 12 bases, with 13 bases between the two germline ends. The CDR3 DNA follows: TGTGCCAGCAGTTACGGGAGGGGCAGGGAACTGTTTTTT. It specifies CASSYGRGRELFF.

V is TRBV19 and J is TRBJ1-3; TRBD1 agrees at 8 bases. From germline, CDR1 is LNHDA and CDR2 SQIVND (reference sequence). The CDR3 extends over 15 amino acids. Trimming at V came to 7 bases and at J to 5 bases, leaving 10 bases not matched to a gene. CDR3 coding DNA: TGTGCCAGTATCCCGGACAGGGTGCAAAGAAACACCATATATTTT. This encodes CASIPDRVQRNTIYF.

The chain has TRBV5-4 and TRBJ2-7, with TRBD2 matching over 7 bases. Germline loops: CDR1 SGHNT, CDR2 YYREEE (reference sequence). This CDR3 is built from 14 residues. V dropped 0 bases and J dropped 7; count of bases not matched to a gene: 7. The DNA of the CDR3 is TGTGCCAGCAGCTTGGATGTGGCCGGGGGGGAGCAGTACTTC. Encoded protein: CASSLDVAGGEQYF.

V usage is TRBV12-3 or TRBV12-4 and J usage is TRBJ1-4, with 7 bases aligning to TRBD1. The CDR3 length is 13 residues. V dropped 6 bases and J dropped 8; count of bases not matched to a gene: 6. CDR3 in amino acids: CASRETGREKLFF. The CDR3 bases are TGTGCCAGCAGGGAGACAGGGAGAGAAAAACTGTTTTTT.